This T cell receptor beta chain is drawn from a study of blood T cell repertoires in COVID-19. Sequencing used immunoSEQ multiplex PCR; TCRdb keeps in-frame clones, though not all of them. This sample yields 45,000 to 50,000 clones, of which 75% to 90% are seen a single time; less than 9% belongs to the top ten. The germline gives CDR1 LGHNA, CDR2 YSLEER. The CDR3 loop spans 16 amino acids. Trimming removed 2 bases at V and 10 bases at J, with 20 bases between. This chain joins TRBV4-3 and TRBJ1-4, with D tentatively TRBD1 (6 bases). Sequenced material: peripheral blood. This sequence was found in a man in his fifties with acute or convalescent COVID-19. The CDR3 DNA reads TGCGCCAGCAGCCAAAGCCCAGGGGCTCTAGGTGCAAAACTGTTTTTT. Residues: CASSQSPGALGAKLFF.